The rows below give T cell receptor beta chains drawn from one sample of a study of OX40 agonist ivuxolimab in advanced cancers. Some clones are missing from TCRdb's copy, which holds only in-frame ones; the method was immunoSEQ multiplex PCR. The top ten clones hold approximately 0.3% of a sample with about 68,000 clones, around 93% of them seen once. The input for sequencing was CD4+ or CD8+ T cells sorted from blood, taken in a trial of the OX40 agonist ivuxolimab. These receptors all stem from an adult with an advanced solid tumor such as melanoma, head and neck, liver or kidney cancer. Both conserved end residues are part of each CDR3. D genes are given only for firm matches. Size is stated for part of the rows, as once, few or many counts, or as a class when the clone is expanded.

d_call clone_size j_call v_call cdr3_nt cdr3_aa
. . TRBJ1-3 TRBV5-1 TGCGCCAGCAGCTTGGATCCGGGGTCTGGAAACACCATATATTTT CASSLDPGSGNTIYF
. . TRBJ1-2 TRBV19 TGTGCCAGTAGTCGGGGCAGAGTCTATGGCTACACCTTC CASSRGRVYGYTF
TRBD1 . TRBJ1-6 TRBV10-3 TGTGCCATCAGTGACAGGGGGAATAATTCACCCCTCCACTTT CAISDRGNNSPLHF
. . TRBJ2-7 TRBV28 TGTGCCAGCAGCCCCGGGGTCGACTACGAGCGGCAGTACTTC CASSPGVDYERQYF
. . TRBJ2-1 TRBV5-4 TGTGCCAGCAGCTTGGGCCTAGACGATGAGCAGTTCTTC CASSLGLDDEQFF
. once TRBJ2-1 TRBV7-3 TGTGCCAGCAGCTTACGGGGCGGGATGAGCGGCAATGAGCAGTTCTTC CASSLRGGMSGNEQFF
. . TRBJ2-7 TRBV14 TGTGCCAGCAGCCAAAACACCTACGAGCAGTACTTC CASSQNTYEQYF
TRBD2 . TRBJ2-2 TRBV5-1 TGCGCCAGCAGCTTGACAGGACTAGCGGACACCGGGGAGCTGTTTTTT CASSLTGLADTGELFF
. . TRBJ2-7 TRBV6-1 TGTGCCAGCAGGGCAAATAGTAGGTACGAGCAGTACTTC CASRANSRYEQYF
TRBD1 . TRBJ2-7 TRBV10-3 TGTGCCACTAGGGGGATGGGACAGTACTACGAGCAGTACTTC CATRGMGQYYEQYF
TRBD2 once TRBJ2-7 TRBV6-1 TGTGCCAGCAGGATTAGCGGGAGGGCCTTTGAGCAGTACTTC CASRISGRAFEQYF
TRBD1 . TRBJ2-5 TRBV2 TGTGCCAGCAGAAGGACAGGGGGCACGGAGACCCAGTACTTC CASRRTGGTETQYF
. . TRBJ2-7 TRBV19 TGTGCCAGTATGGGGGGCAACTACGAGCAGTACTTC CASMGGNYEQYF
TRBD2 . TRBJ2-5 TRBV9 TGTGCCAGCAGCGTAGAGGTTGCGGGAGGGAGGGAGACCCAGTACTTC CASSVEVAGGRETQYF
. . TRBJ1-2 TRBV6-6 TGTGCCAGCAGTTACTCCATAGCTAACTATGGCTACACCTTC CASSYSIANYGYTF
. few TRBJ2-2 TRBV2 TGTGCCAGCAGGGTGGTCGGGGAGCTGTTTTTT CASRVVGELFF
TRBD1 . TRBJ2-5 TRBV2 TGTGCCAGCAGTGAAGGGGGACAGGGTGAAGAGACCCAGTACTTC CASSEGGQGEETQYF
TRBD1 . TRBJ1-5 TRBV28 TGTGCCAGCAGTCCCGGACAGGGACGCCAGCCCCAGCATTTT CASSPGQGRQPQHF
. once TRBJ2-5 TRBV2 TGTGCCAGCAAGCTTGGGGGCTTAGAGACCCAGTACTTC CASKLGGLETQYF
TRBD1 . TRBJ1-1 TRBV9 TGTGCCAGCAGCGAGACCCCGGGACAGGGGTTGAACACTGAAGCTTTCTTT CASSETPGQGLNTEAFF
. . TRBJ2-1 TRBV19 TGTGCCAGTAGTGAGGGGACTGTCCGCGATGAGCAGTTCTTC CASSEGTVRDEQFF
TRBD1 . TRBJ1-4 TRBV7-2 TGTGCCAGCAGCCCCGGGACAGGGTCTACTCTAGGTGAAAAACTGTTTTTT CASSPGTGSTLGEKLFF
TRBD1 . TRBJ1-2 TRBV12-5 TGTGCTAGTGGTTTGAGCTCGGGACAGGGGCCCTATGGCTACACCTTC CASGLSSGQGPYGYTF
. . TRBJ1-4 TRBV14 TGTGCCAGCAGCCCCCCGATAGGAACCCCGGGGGGAACTAATGAAAAACTGTTTTTT CASSPPIGTPGGTNEKLFF
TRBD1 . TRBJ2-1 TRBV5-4 TGTGCCAGCAGCTCCTTACAGGGGAGCTCCTACAATGAGCAGTTCTTC CASSSLQGSSYNEQFF
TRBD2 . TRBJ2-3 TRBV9 TGTGCCAGCAGCGTAGCTCGACTAGCGGGAGGAAGCACAGATACGCAGTATTTT CASSVARLAGGSTDTQYF
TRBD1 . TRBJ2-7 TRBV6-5 TGTGCCAGCAGTCCCCGGGACAGGGCATACGAGCAGTACTTC CASSPRDRAYEQYF
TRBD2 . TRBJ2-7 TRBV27 TGTGCCAGCGCCGGGCGGGGGAGGTACGAGCAGTACTTC CASAGRGRYEQYF
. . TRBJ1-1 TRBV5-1 TGCGCCAGCAAGAGGGATATGAACACTGAAGCTTTCTTT CASKRDMNTEAFF
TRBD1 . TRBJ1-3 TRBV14 TGTGCCAGCAGCCAAGATTTAACAGGGGTCGGAAACACCATATATTTT CASSQDLTGVGNTIYF
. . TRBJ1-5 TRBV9 TGTGCCAGCAGCCAATTCGGACGGGATCAGCCCCAGCATTTT CASSQFGRDQPQHF